The 16 T cell receptor beta chains in this list originate from one sample, sequenced in a study of OX40 agonist ivuxolimab in advanced cancers. Sequenced by immunoSEQ multiplex PCR; TCRdb stores in-frame clones only, minus some. The sample carries 20,000 to 25,000 clones, over 80% recorded once. The sample was CD4+ or CD8+ T cells sorted from blood, taken in a trial of the OX40 agonist ivuxolimab. Receptors originate from an adult with an advanced solid tumor such as melanoma, head and neck, liver or kidney cancer.

The V call is TRBV7-6, the J call TRBJ2-3; TRBD1 matches 7 bases. The CDR3 runs to 16 residues. Unmatched junction bases numbered 12, after V lost 5 bases and J lost 4 bases. The germline CDR1 and CDR2 sequences are SGHVS and FNYEAQ. In DNA form, the CDR3 reads TGTGCCAGCAGCAGCCGACAGGGCCCTCCCCCAGATACGCAGTATTTT. Translating gives CASSSRQGPPPDTQYF. The full variable domain, completed using reference TRBV7-6 and TRBJ2-3, is GAGVSQSPRYKVTKRGQDVALRCDPISGHVSLYWYRQALGQGPEFLTYFNYEAQQDKSGLPNDRFSAERPEGSISTLTIQRTEQRDSAMYRCASSSRQGPPPDTQYFGPGTRLTVL.

This chain connects TRBV7-9 to TRBJ2-2; D not certain. CDR1 and CDR2 (germline): SEHNR, FQNEAQ (reference sequence). Trimming shortened V by 6 bases and J by 10 bases, and 6 bases separated the two germline ends. The CDR3 is made up of 10 amino acids. Here the CDR3 DNA reads TGTGCCAGCAGGTCTGAGGAGCTGTTTTTT. As protein: CASRSEELFF.

This clone has only one observation. The V gene is TRBV6-1, the J gene TRBJ2-5; TRBD1 or TRBD2 may be the D gene (5 bases each). Germline loops: CDR1 MNHNS, CDR2 SASEGT. Trimming cost V 2 bases and J 6 bases, with 7 bases left between them. CDR3 size: 12 residues. The DNA of the CDR3 is TGTGCCAGCAGTGAATGGGGGAAGACCCAGTACTTC. It translates to CASSEWGKTQYF.

The rearrangement joins TRBV10-3 to TRBJ2-7, with 10 positions matching TRBD1. CDR1 and CDR2 (germline): ENHRY, SYGVKD. The J segment lost 2 bases and the V segment lost 4 bases, leaving 2 bases of the junction unmatched. There are 14 residues in the CDR3. In DNA, the CDR3 is TGTGCCATCAGTGTGGGGACAGGGGCCTACGAGCAGTACTTC. Protein: CAISVGTGAYEQYF.

The sample holds one count of this clone. The chain links TRBV4-3 to TRBJ2-5; D perhaps matches TRBD2 (5 bases). This CDR3 has 15 amino acids. Germline lookup yields CDR1 LGHNA and CDR2 YSLEER. V shed 4 bases and J shed 11 bases, with 23 bases lying between them. CDR3 sequence reads: CASSPSIGLSREQYF. The CDR3 coding sequence is TGCGCCAGCAGCCCTTCAATCGGGCTGAGTAGGGAGCAGTACTTC.

This clone was seen a few times. The chain combines TRBV6-1 with TRBJ1-5; the match to TRBD1 covers 8 bases. CDR1 and CDR2 (germline): MNHNS, SASEGT. Germline trimming cut 3 bases from V and 5 bases from J; bases unmatched to any gene: 9. This CDR3 region has 16 residues. This CDR3 is CASSDADRGIYQPQHF. CDR3 nucleotide sequence: TGTGCCAGCAGTGACGCTGACAGGGGAATTTATCAGCCCCAGCATTTT.

This chain links TRBV9 with TRBJ1-2, with D possibly matching TRBD1 (5 bases). Trimming left V 0 bases short and J 9 bases short, with 18 bases between. The CDR3 has 15 residues. Germline lookup yields CDR1 SGDLS and CDR2 YYNGEE. CDR3 DNA sequence: TGTGCCAGCAGCGTAGCGACCTACATCGACAGAAGCTACACCTTC. This codes for CASSVATYIDRSYTF.

CDR3 region: CASSFHEQFF. The CDR3 DNA is TGTGCCAGCAGCTTCCATGAGCAGTTCTTC. The V gene is TRBV11-2, the J gene TRBJ2-1; no clear D. Germline V gene data show CDR1 as SGHAT and CDR2 as FQNNGV. CDR3 length equals 10 residues. V dropped 3 bases and J dropped 8 bases, with 2 bases sitting between them.

The J gene is TRBJ2-1, the V gene TRBV29-1; perhaps TRBD2 as D (6 bases). Trimming took 3 bases from V and 2 from J, leaving 8 bases between them. Per the germline V gene, CDR1 is SQVTM and CDR2 is ANQGSEA. This CDR3 comprises 13 residues. The CDR3 DNA is TGCAGCGTTGATGGCGGGGCCTACAATGAGCAGTTCTTC. Its translation is CSVDGGAYNEQFF.

J is TRBJ1-3 and V is TRBV19; D is undetermined. In germline, CDR1 is LNHDA, CDR2 SQIVND (reference sequence). The CDR3 sequence is 13 residues long. V lost 6 bases to trimming and J lost 0 bases, with 6 bases between them. CDR3 bases: TGTGCCAGTAGCTACTTCTCTGGAAACACCATATATTTT. Its translation is CASSYFSGNTIYF.

The rearrangement links TRBV7-6 to TRBJ1-1; possibly TRBD1 for D (6 bases). The CDR3 is 14 residues long. The germline V and J ends were trimmed by 2 bases and 8 bases, with 15 bases remaining between them. Germline V CDR1 and CDR2: SGHVS, FNYEAQ. CDR3 DNA sequence: TGTGCCAGCAGCTTAAGGCACAGGGTAGCGGAAGCTTTCTTT. As protein: CASSLRHRVAEAFF.

The gene calls are TRBV11-2 and TRBJ2-3, with TRBD2 matching over 8 bases. V was pared by 5 bases and J by 3 bases, with 7 bases of the junction left unmatched. The CDR3 extends over 15 amino acids. Germline V lookup: CDR1 SGHAT, CDR2 FQNNGV. The CDR3 DNA reads as TGTGCCAGCAGCACCCTCCGGGGGGGGACAGATACGCAGTATTTT. It specifies CASSTLRGGTDTQYF.

The chain employs TRBV5-6 and TRBJ2-1; 8 nucleotides agree with TRBD2. Germline V CDR1 and CDR2: SGHDT, YYEEEE. Trimming removed 3 bases from V and 4 bases from J; junction bases left unmatched: 9. There are 16 residues in the CDR3. This CDR3 reads CASSSPWTSSYNEQFF. The CDR3 region has the DNA TGTGCCAGCAGCTCTCCCTGGACTAGCTCTTACAATGAGCAGTTCTTC.

The V and J genes are TRBV29-1 and TRBJ2-3, with 15 bases lining up with TRBD2. Per germline, CDR1 SQVTM and CDR2 ANQGSEA. After removal of 7 bases from V and 5 bases from J, the junction contained 4 bases not matched to a gene. The CDR3 loop spans 14 amino acids. Written as DNA, the CDR3 is TGCAGCGACGGACTAGCGGGGGGGTTAGATACGCAGTATTTT. The encoded protein is CSDGLAGGLDTQYF.

The chain uses TRBV4-3 and TRBJ2-3; weak D call: TRBD1 (5 bases). CDR3 length: 15 residues. The V gene lost 0 bases and the J gene lost 2 bases, with 9 bases spanning the gap. Germline CDR1 reads LGHNA; CDR2 reads YSLEER. This CDR3 is CASSQDGAPTDTQYF. The CDR3 DNA reads as TGCGCCAGCAGCCAAGATGGGGCACCCACAGATACGCAGTATTTT.

This chain uses TRBV7-3 with TRBJ2-3; 14 positions agree with TRBD2. Germline trimming cut 4 bases from V and 0 bases from J; bases unmatched to any gene: 6. The CDR3 is made up of 18 amino acids. CDR1 SGHTA and CDR2 FQGTGA come from the germline V gene. CDR3: CASSSGTSGGPSTDTQYF. The CDR3 DNA follows: TGTGCCAGCAGCTCCGGGACTAGCGGGGGCCCTAGCACAGATACGCAGTATTTT.